The 31 T cell receptor beta chains listed next were all sequenced from one sample in a study of T cells in pancreatic ductal adenocarcinoma. The selected patients with pancreatic ductal adenocarcinoma had surgery but no neoadjuvant therapy. Some clones are missing from TCRdb's copy, which holds only in-frame ones; the method was immunoSEQ multiplex PCR. Of roughly 16,000 clones listed, about 90% were seen once; the top ten hold about 17%. What was sequenced was PBMCs. The receptors come from a human donor with pancreatic ductal adenocarcinoma.

This clone appeared once. This chain uses TRBV19 with TRBJ1-2, with unresolved D. The CDR3 has 12 residues. Trimming removed 3 bases from V and 8 bases from J, with 10 bases in between. The germline V gene has CDR1 LNHDA and CDR2 SQIVND (reference sequence). The CDR3 sequence is CASSITAGGYTF. The CDR3 region has the DNA TGTGCCAGTAGTATTACAGCCGGGGGCTACACCTTC.

V gene TRBV5-5 combines with J gene TRBJ2-7; a possible D gene is TRBD1 (6 bases). Germline V lookup: CDR1 SGHKS, CDR2 YYEKEE (reference sequence). The CDR3 covers 13 residues. Trimming took 4 bases from V and 5 from J, leaving 13 bases between them. The CDR3 here is CASSGTGNNEQYF. DNA for the CDR3: TGTGCCAGCAGCGGTACAGGGAACAACGAGCAGTACTTC.

V and J are TRBV11-3 and TRBJ1-2; TRBD1 might be the D (5 bases). V lost 1 base to trimming and J lost 4 bases, with 7 bases between them. Looked up from germline, CDR1 is SGHNT and CDR2 is YENEEA. CDR3 size: 13 residues. CDR3 in amino acids: CASSLGQFYGYTF. The CDR3 region has the DNA TGTGCCAGCAGCTTAGGACAGTTCTATGGCTACACCTTC.

The genes are TRBV5-1 and TRBJ2-3; 15 bases fit TRBD2. In germline, CDR1 is SGHRS, CDR2 YFSETQ. Germline trimming cut 3 bases from V and 4 bases from J; bases unmatched to any gene: 12. This CDR3 is 19 amino acids long. The CDR3 DNA reads TGCGCCAGCAGCTCAGGACTAGCGGGGGGGCCTTCGGTGGCAGATACGCAGTATTTT. Amino acid sequence: CASSSGLAGGPSVADTQYF.

In its sample, this clone was seen a few times. The J gene is TRBJ2-1, the V gene TRBV7-7; D perhaps matches TRBD2 (7 bases). Germline-derived CDR1 and CDR2 are SSHAT and FNYEAQ (reference sequence). V shed 0 bases and J shed 2 bases, with 11 bases lying between them. CDR3 length equals 16 residues. The DNA for the CDR3 is TGTGCCAGCAGCTTAGCGACGGGGGGCCCCTACAATGAGCAGTTCTTC. It codes for CASSLATGGPYNEQFF.

This clone appeared once. The V and J genes are TRBV19 and TRBJ1-1; D might be TRBD1 (5 bases). Germline V gene lookup returns CDR1 LNHDA and CDR2 SQIVND (reference sequence). V lost 3 bases to trimming and J lost 5 bases, with 16 bases between them. This CDR3 has 15 residues. In DNA form, the CDR3 reads TGTGCCAGTAGTATCCAAGCGCCAGGGACGACTGAAGCTTTCTTT. Amino acid sequence: CASSIQAPGTTEAFF. Full variable domain (outside the CDR3, taken from reference TRBV19 and TRBJ1-1): DGGITQSPKYLFRKEGQNVTLSCEQNLNHDAMYWYRQDPGQGLRLIYYSQIVNDFQKGDIAEGYSVSREKKESFPLTVTSAQKNPTAFYLCASSIQAPGTTEAFFGQGTRLTVV.

The V and J genes are TRBV4-2 and TRBJ1-1; no reliable D call. Trimming removed 4 bases at V and 7 bases at J, with 19 bases between. The CDR3 loop spans 15 amino acids. The germline V gene has CDR1 LGHNA and CDR2 YNFKEQ. The CDR3 DNA sequence: TGTGCCAGCAGCCGAGATCGTCGGACTGGGAGTGAAGCTTTCTTT. Amino acids: CASSRDRRTGSEAFF.

This clone has just one count. The rearrangement joins TRBV19 to TRBJ1-3; D not resolved. V was pared by 4 bases and J by 4 bases, with 20 bases between. In germline, CDR1 is LNHDA, CDR2 SQIVND (reference sequence). The CDR3 extends over 17 amino acids. This CDR3 is CASSTPPTPVAGNTIYF. The CDR3 bases are TGTGCCAGTAGTACCCCACCGACACCGGTAGCCGGAAACACCATATATTTT.

This chain joins TRBV7-9 and TRBJ2-1; 7 bases agree with TRBD1. The CDR3 length is 17 residues. The junction had 13 bases not matched to a gene; V was cut back by 8 bases and J by 0 bases. CDR1 is SEHNR, CDR2 FQNEAQ, per germline (reference sequence). The CDR3 nucleotides are TGTGCCAGCGCCGGGACAGTACGTTCTAGCTCCTACAATGAGCAGTTCTTC. Its translation is CASAGTVRSSSYNEQFF. The full variable domain, rest sourced from reference TRBV7-9 and TRBJ2-1, is DTGVSQNPRHKITKRGQNVTFRCDPISEHNRLYWYRQTLGQGPEFLTYFQNEAQLEKSRLLSDRFSAERPKGSFSTLEIQRTEQGDSAMYLCASAGTVRSSSYNEQFFGPGTRLTVL.

The V and J genes are TRBV9 and TRBJ1-2, with D perhaps TRBD1 (5 bases). This CDR3 region has 14 residues. V gave up 0 bases and J gave up 7 bases, with 13 bases separating them. In germline, CDR1 is SGDLS, CDR2 YYNGEE. CDR3 DNA sequence: TGTGCCAGCAGCGTAGCTTCGCAGGGTACTGGCTACACCTTC. This translates into CASSVASQGTGYTF.

This chain uses TRBV29-1 with TRBJ2-1; 11 nucleotides match TRBD2. CDR3 size: 15 residues. In germline, CDR1 is SQVTM, CDR2 ANQGSEA. V was pared by 2 bases and J by 5 bases, with 5 bases of the junction left unmatched. CDR3 DNA: TGCAGCGTTGAACCCCTAGCGGGAGGTGACAATGAGCAGTTCTTC. It translates to CSVEPLAGGDNEQFF.

The chain links TRBV7-2 to TRBJ1-5; 7 positions agree with TRBD1. The CDR3 loop spans 14 amino acids. Germline V gives CDR1 SGHTA, CDR2 FQGNSA. The J segment lost 5 bases and the V segment lost 4 bases, leaving 5 bases of the junction unmatched. CDR3 DNA: TGTGCCAGCAGCTCAGGGGGATTCGATCAGCCCCAGCATTTT. Residues: CASSSGGFDQPQHF.

For the CDR3, the DNA is TGTGCCAGCAGCTTAGTGCGAGGGGCCAGTAATGAAAAACTGTTTTTT. Its translation is CASSLVRGASNEKLFF. The V and J genes are TRBV7-9 and TRBJ1-4, with D possibly TRBD1 on 5 matching bases. CDR3 length: 16 amino acids. V lost 1 base to trimming and J lost 4 bases, with 13 bases between them. The germline V gene encodes CDR1 SEHNR and CDR2 FQNEAQ (reference sequence).

V is TRBV5-1 and J is TRBJ2-3; 7 bases map to TRBD1. The junction had 6 bases not matched to a gene; V was cut back by 0 bases and J by 2 bases. The length of the CDR3 is 16 residues. Germline V CDR1 and CDR2: SGHRS, YFSETQ. The CDR3 nucleotides read TGCGCCAGCAGCTTGGCCGGGACAGCCAACACAGATACGCAGTATTTT. Protein: CASSLAGTANTDTQYF. Looking up the rest from reference TRBV5-1 and TRBJ2-3 gives the full variable domain: KAGVTQTPRYLIKTRGQQVTLSCSPISGHRSVSWYQQTPGQGLQFLFEYFSETQRNKGNFPGRFSGRQFSNSRSEMNVSTLELGDSALYLCASSLAGTANTDTQYFGPGTRLTVL.

The chain links TRBV6-6 to TRBJ2-7, with 12 bases lining up with TRBD1. The ends lost 8 bases at V and 7 bases at J; junction bases unmatched: 15. This CDR3 is 16 amino acids long. Germline CDR1 is MNHNY and CDR2 is SVGAGI (reference sequence). CDR3 in amino acids: CASALTGTGGAWEQYF. In DNA form, the CDR3 reads TGTGCCAGCGCACTCACCGGGACAGGGGGCGCATGGGAGCAGTACTTC.

The J gene is TRBJ2-2, the V gene TRBV12-5, with D possibly TRBD2 on 7 matching bases. The germline gives CDR1 LGHNT, CDR2 FRNRAP. V dropped 7 bases and J dropped 4 bases, with 16 bases sitting between them. The CDR3 loop spans 15 amino acids. CDR3 residues: CASAQRGGLTGELFF. In DNA form, the CDR3 reads TGTGCTAGTGCTCAAAGGGGGGGCCTCACCGGGGAGCTGTTTTTT.

The gene calls are TRBV28 and TRBJ1-2, with D unclear. V gave up 4 bases and J gave up 3 bases, with 12 bases separating them. Germline V lookup: CDR1 MDHEN, CDR2 SYDVKM. This CDR3 comprises 14 residues. CDR3 region: CASSSLARDYGYTF. The DNA of the CDR3 is TGTGCCAGCAGTTCCCTAGCGCGGGACTATGGCTACACCTTC.

This sequence joins TRBV5-8 and TRBJ2-1; D gene ambiguous. The CDR3 is 14 residues long. Germline V CDR1 and CDR2: SGHTS, YDEGEE. Trimming cost V 1 base and J 7 bases, with 12 bases left between them. CDR3 amino acids: CASSLNPAANEQFF. The CDR3 nucleotides read TGTGCCAGCAGCTTGAATCCCGCGGCAAATGAGCAGTTCTTC.

The rearrangement links TRBV6-1 to TRBJ1-1; the D is unclear. The CDR3 length is 8 residues. Germline values: CDR1 MNHNS, CDR2 SASEGT. V dropped 9 bases and J dropped 7 bases, with 3 bases sitting between them. CDR3 nucleotides: TGTGCCAGTAATGAAGCTTTCTTT. It codes for CASNEAFF.

The CDR3 coding sequence is TGCGCCAGCAGCTTGGCCCGGGACCGACTCGCCTACGAGCAGTACTTC. Residues: CASSLARDRLAYEQYF. The genes are TRBV5-1 and TRBJ2-7, with D perhaps matching TRBD1 or TRBD2 (5 bases each). CDR3 length equals 16 residues. V gave up 0 bases and J gave up 2 bases, with 15 bases separating them. In germline, CDR1 is SGHRS, CDR2 YFSETQ.

DNA for the CDR3: TGTGCCAGCAGCCAAGCTATGAGGCGGGAAGGCTCCTACAATGAGCAGTTCTTC. Translating gives CASSQAMRREGSYNEQFF. This chain uses TRBV4-2 with TRBJ2-1; TRBD2 is a possible D gene (6 bases). The V gene lost 1 base and the J gene lost 0 bases, with 16 bases spanning the gap. The length of the CDR3 is 18 residues. The germline CDR1 and CDR2 sequences are LGHNA and YNFKEQ.

In its sample, this clone was seen once. The chain has TRBV19 and TRBJ1-2, with 8 bases lining up with TRBD1. This CDR3 has 14 amino acids. The junction had 10 bases not matched to a gene; V was cut back by 3 bases and J by 10 bases. CDR1 and CDR2 from the germline V gene are LNHDA and SQIVND (reference sequence). CDR3 in amino acids: CASSISTGVDDYTF. CDR3 in DNA: TGTGCCAGTAGTATTTCGACAGGGGTCGACGACTACACCTTC. Complete variable domain (other parts from reference TRBV19 and TRBJ1-2): DGGITQSPKYLFRKEGQNVTLSCEQNLNHDAMYWYRQDPGQGLRLIYYSQIVNDFQKGDIAEGYSVSREKKESFPLTVTSAQKNPTAFYLCASSISTGVDDYTFGSGTRLTVV.

J is TRBJ1-4 and V is TRBV7-9, with 11 nucleotides matching TRBD1. Germline V gene data show CDR1 as SEHNR and CDR2 as FQNEAQ (reference sequence). After removal of 5 bases from V and 0 bases from J, the junction contained 8 bases not matched to a gene. This CDR3 region has 18 residues. CDR3 in DNA: TGTGCCAGCAGCGCAGCGGGACAGGGGGGAGCAACTAATGAAAAACTGTTTTTT. Amino acids: CASSAAGQGGATNEKLFF.

The rearrangement uses TRBV5-1 and TRBJ2-5, with a possible D match to TRBD2 (5 bases). The ends were cut back, 5 bases at V and 0 bases at J, with 14 bases in the middle. Looked up from germline, CDR1 is SGHRS and CDR2 is YFSETQ. The CDR3 spans 15 residues. CDR3 sequence (DNA): TGCGCCAGCAGAGGACTGCTGCCGTACCAAGAGACCCAGTACTTC. Its protein is CASRGLLPYQETQYF.

The V call is TRBV14, the J call TRBJ2-7, with D maybe TRBD2 (6 bases). Trimming removed 0 bases at V and 2 bases at J, with 11 bases between. The CDR3 is made up of 15 amino acids. CDR1 is SGHDN, CDR2 FVKESK, per germline. The CDR3 coding sequence is TGTGCCAGCAGCCAAGATACGGGACTGACCTACGAGCAGTACTTC. Its protein is CASSQDTGLTYEQYF.

The rearrangement links TRBV27 to TRBJ2-2; D remains unclear. CDR3 length: 15 residues. V lost 6 bases and J 0 bases, leaving 11 bases between the germline ends. Germline-derived CDR1 and CDR2 are MNHEY and SMNVEV (reference sequence). CDR3 nucleotide sequence: TGTGCCAGCAGCGACGTCCCCGCGAACACCGGGGAGCTGTTTTTT. The encoded protein is CASSDVPANTGELFF.

This clone was recorded once. J is TRBJ1-1 and V is TRBV7-2, with unresolved D. Germline loops: CDR1 SGHTA, CDR2 FQGNSA. The CDR3 spans 17 residues. V was pared by 2 bases and J by 0 bases, with 16 bases between. As DNA, the CDR3 is TGTGCCAGCAGCTTACTCCAACTACGGAGTATGAACACTGAAGCTTTCTTT. Its translation: CASSLLQLRSMNTEAFF.

This clone was detected once. The chain recombines TRBV19 with TRBJ1-5; 12 bases match TRBD1. This CDR3 region has 20 residues. Germline CDR1 and CDR2: LNHDA and SQIVND (reference sequence). The ends lost 0 bases at V and 0 bases at J; junction bases unmatched: 9. As DNA, the CDR3 is TGTGCCAGTAGTATAGACCGGGACAGGGGGCGCGGGAATAGCAATCAGCCCCAGCATTTT. It translates to CASSIDRDRGRGNSNQPQHF.

The CDR3 nucleotides read TGTGCCAGCAGCCGACTTAGGGCAGGTCCTAACTATGGCTACACCTTC. This gives the protein CASSRLRAGPNYGYTF. The J gene is TRBJ1-2, the V gene TRBV5-5; D unclear. The CDR3 loop spans 16 amino acids. The V gene's germline CDR1 is SGHKS and CDR2 YYEKEE (reference sequence). V lost 4 bases, J lost 0 bases, and 16 bases lay in between.

This CDR3 reads CASSHRAGRGTNTGELFF. The CDR3 region has the DNA TGCGCCAGCAGCCACCGTGCGGGTAGGGGCACGAACACCGGGGAGCTGTTTTTT. The chain carries TRBV4-1 and TRBJ2-2; perhaps D is TRBD1 or TRBD2 (5 bases each). Germline V gene sequence: CDR1 MGHRA, CDR2 YSYEKL. Trimming removed 3 bases at V and 0 bases at J, with 17 bases between. The CDR3 has 18 amino acids.

The chain uses TRBV30 and TRBJ1-4, with a tentative D call TRBD1 (6 bases). Germline V gene sequence: CDR1 GTSNPN, CDR2 SVGIG (reference sequence). CDR3 length: 16 amino acids. Deletions cut 2 bases from V and 8 bases from J, with 21 bases between. In nucleotides, the CDR3 is TGTGCCTGGAGTAAACCTGGGGGGGCGCGAGGAGAAAAACTGTTTTTT. Protein sequence: CAWSKPGGARGEKLFF.